The source of this T cell receptor (beta chain) is a study of identical twins. General study points: Monozygotic twins shared more out-of-frame TCR alpha than recombination models predicted. The study found weaker excess twin sharing in beta out-of-frame sequences.

This clonotype was seen more than once but under ten times. Its antigen is undetermined. This CDR3 is built from 15 residues. V dropped 1 base and J dropped 4 bases, with 10 bases sitting between them. Germline CDR1 is LNHNV and CDR2 is YYDKDF (reference sequence). TCRdb called the 5' RACE reads again in MiXCR, with one record for every CDR3 protein. This sample has more than 600,000 distinct CDR3 sequences, with 18% found just once. The sample was also linked to a second study, of T cells expressing NK-cell markers. That source reports: One of eight sequenced donors was HCMV-seronegative; the other seven were seropositive. More than 5 donors carried dominant NKG2C+ clonotypes that made up roughly 1.0-7.5% of their CD8+ T cells.

The V gene is TRBV15, the J gene TRBJ1-4; D unclear. Sequencing input: PBMCs. This TCR came from a woman aged 18-35 years in good health. The CDR3 DNA is TGTGCCACCAGCAGAGGAGGATGGGGTAATGAAAAACTGTTTTTT. Protein: CATSRGGWGNEKLFF.